A selection of T cell receptor beta chains follows, all from one sample in a study of cytomegalovirus exposure and HLA in healthy donors. Sequencing was performed with immunoSEQ multiplex PCR; in TCRdb, only in-frame clones are kept and a portion is missing. Of more than 110,000 clones in the sample, approximately 94% were seen once. Sequenced material: PBMCs. These receptors were collected from a man aged 18 to 30 in good health and CMV-seropositive. Both conserved end residues are part of each CDR3. D genes are given only for firm matches. Rows give clone size only sometimes, using once, few, many, or a class for an expanded clone.

CDR3nt: TGTGCCAGCAGCGGACAGATTAACACTGAAGCTTTCTTT
CDR3aa: CASSGQINTEAFF
v_gene: TRBV7-3
abundance: -
d_gene: -
j_gene: TRBJ1-1

CDR3nt: TGTGCCAGCAGTGCGGGACTTCTATACAATGAGCAGTTCTTC
CDR3aa: CASSAGLLYNEQFF
v_gene: TRBV6-1
abundance: -
d_gene: -
j_gene: TRBJ2-1

CDR3nt: TGTGCCAGCAGCTTCATAGCGGGGGGGGCAGATACGCAGTATTTT
CDR3aa: CASSFIAGGADTQYF
v_gene: TRBV5-6
abundance: -
d_gene: TRBD2
j_gene: TRBJ2-3

CDR3nt: TGTGCCAGCAGTGCCTCAGGGGCCACTGAAGCTTTCTTT
CDR3aa: CASSASGATEAFF
v_gene: TRBV2
abundance: -
d_gene: -
j_gene: TRBJ1-1

CDR3nt: TGTGCCAGCAGCTTGGCCGAGGCAGGGTTCACTGAAGCTTTCTTT
CDR3aa: CASSLAEAGFTEAFF
v_gene: TRBV5-4
abundance: -
d_gene: -
j_gene: TRBJ1-1

CDR3nt: TGTGCCAGCAGTTTAGACAGGATGGACGAGCAGTACTTC
CDR3aa: CASSLDRMDEQYF
v_gene: TRBV28
abundance: -
d_gene: -
j_gene: TRBJ2-7

CDR3nt: TGTGCCAGCAGCAAGACTCTTCCCTACGAGCAGTACTTC
CDR3aa: CASSKTLPYEQYF
v_gene: TRBV28
abundance: -
d_gene: -
j_gene: TRBJ2-7

CDR3nt: TGTGCCAGCAGCCAAGTATCTGGCCTTGAAGCTTTCTTT
CDR3aa: CASSQVSGLEAFF
v_gene: TRBV4-2
abundance: -
d_gene: -
j_gene: TRBJ1-1

CDR3nt: TGTGCCAGCAGCTTAGACGGGACTCTCTACAATGAGCAGTTCTTC
CDR3aa: CASSLDGTLYNEQFF
v_gene: TRBV5-4
abundance: -
d_gene: -
j_gene: TRBJ2-1

CDR3nt: TGTGCCAGCAGTCCCACTAGGATGGGCATTCAGTACTTC
CDR3aa: CASSPTRMGIQYF
v_gene: TRBV28
abundance: few
d_gene: -
j_gene: TRBJ2-4

CDR3nt: TGTGCCAGCAGCGCCGCCCCTGGGACTAGCGGCTTTTACAATGAGCAGTTCTTC
CDR3aa: CASSAAPGTSGFYNEQFF
v_gene: TRBV9
abundance: -
d_gene: TRBD2
j_gene: TRBJ2-1

CDR3nt: TGTGCCAGCAGTGTGGGGGGACAGGCGCTCTATGGCTACACCTTC
CDR3aa: CASSVGGQALYGYTF
v_gene: TRBV2
abundance: -
d_gene: TRBD1
j_gene: TRBJ1-2

CDR3nt: TGTGCCAGCAGCCCGCTTCAAGCAGGGGACCACGAGCAGTACTTC
CDR3aa: CASSPLQAGDHEQYF
v_gene: TRBV11-2
abundance: -
d_gene: -
j_gene: TRBJ2-7

CDR3nt: TGTGCCAGCATCCAGGGTAAAGCTTTCTTT
CDR3aa: CASIQGKAFF
v_gene: TRBV21-1
abundance: -
d_gene: -
j_gene: TRBJ1-1

CDR3nt: TGTGCCAGCAGCCGACAGAGCTCCTACAATGAGCAGTTCTTC
CDR3aa: CASSRQSSYNEQFF
v_gene: TRBV7-8
abundance: -
d_gene: -
j_gene: TRBJ2-1

CDR3nt: TGTGCCAGCAGCCAGCTCGGGACTAGCGGGAGGGTCAATGAGCAGTTCTTC
CDR3aa: CASSQLGTSGRVNEQFF
v_gene: TRBV4-2
abundance: -
d_gene: TRBD2
j_gene: TRBJ2-1

CDR3nt: TGTGCCAGCAGCCCCAGGGACAGGGAAAATGAAGCTTTCTTT
CDR3aa: CASSPRDRENEAFF
v_gene: TRBV5-4
abundance: -
d_gene: TRBD1
j_gene: TRBJ1-1